The table lists the clone carrying this T cell receptor beta chain with a few counts. With 6 bases clipped from V and 0 bases from J, the junction kept 2 bases outside the gene matches. The CDR3 runs 14 residues. CDR1 is SNHLY, CDR2 FYNNEI, per germline. TCRdb reanalysed the 5' RACE reads using MiXCR and keeps one entry per CDR3 protein. This repertoire shows roughly 26,000 distinct CDR3 sequences, roughly 4% found once; its top ten account for 6.2%. This record belongs to a study of early T cells in non-severe SARS-CoV-2 infection. The source is an adult who was a healthcare worker with PCR-confirmed SARS-CoV-2 infection or an uninfected control (not recorded which). What was sequenced was whole blood. The V and J genes are TRBV2 and TRBJ2-4; 7 bases match TRBD1. CDR3 protein: CASRPGGAKNIQYF. As DNA, the CDR3 is TGTGCCAGCAGGCCAGGGGGAGCCAAAAACATTCAGTACTTC.